What follows are 9 T cell receptor beta chains derived from one specimen sequenced in a study of T cells in Graves' hyperthyroidism and ophthalmopathy. Researchers amplified the TCR beta CDR3 regions from RNA transcripts. HTBI primers drove first-round RT-PCR of the TCR CDR3. One entry per CDR3 protein, called by TCRdb with MiXCR from the multiplex PCR reads. Of around 800,000 distinct CDR3 sequences listed, more than 30% are singletons. Sample: blood. These receptors all stem from a man aged 18 to 29 with Graves' hyperthyroidism.

A remark on this clonotype: A much larger clone differs from this one at a single base, so this may be a read error. This chain links TRBV10-3 with TRBJ1-1; possible D gene TRBD1, 5 bases. V was trimmed by 5 bases and J by 5 bases, leaving 9 bases between them. The germline V gene encodes CDR1 ENHRY and CDR2 SYGVKD. The CDR3 sequence is 12 residues long. CDR3: CAISRGVTEAFF. The CDR3 DNA reads TGTGCCATCAGTAGGGGTGTTACTGAAGCTTTCTTT.

The V gene is TRBV15, the J gene TRBJ1-4; 7 nucleotides agree with TRBD1. This CDR3 spans 15 amino acids. Losses at the gene ends were 4 bases for V and 8 bases for J; bases not matched to a gene: 10. Germline CDR1 is LNHNV and CDR2 is YYDKDF (reference sequence). The CDR3 DNA sequence: TGTGCCACCAGCAAAGACAGGGCTGGGGTCGAAAAACTGTTTTTT. Translated, it gives CATSKDRAGVEKLFF.

As to this clonotype: An end of the junction differs from the germline gene, which may be a read error. The chain combines TRBV20-1 with TRBJ2-2; D gene uncertain. CDR3 size: 14 residues. Germline CDR1 is DFQATT and CDR2 is SNEGSKA (reference sequence). CDR3 bases: TGCAGTGTCCCACAACCGACGAACACCGGGCAGCTGTTTTTT. Amino acid sequence: CSVPQPTNTGQLFF.

The chain has TRBV5-4 and TRBJ1-1; 7 bases are a match to TRBD1. With 5 bases clipped from V and 0 bases from J, the junction kept 4 bases outside the gene matches. The CDR3 sequence is 14 residues long. From germline, CDR1 is SGHNT and CDR2 YYREEE (reference sequence). CDR3 sequence reads: CASRLGQMNTEAFF. CDR3 nucleotides: TGTGCCAGCAGACTGGGACAGATGAACACTGAAGCTTTCTTT.

As for this clonotype: At one end, the junction sequence differs from germline, possibly due to a read error. The chain joins TRBV25-1 to TRBJ1-6; perhaps TRBD1 as D (6 bases). The CDR3 runs 15 residues. Germline-derived CDR1 and CDR2 are MGHDK and SYGVNS. Here the CDR3 DNA reads TGCGCCAGCAGTTCCCAGGGGTTTCGGCATTCACCCCTCCACTTT. Protein product: CASSSQGFRHSPLHF.

This clonotype has more than one count but fewer than ten. The chain couples TRBV12-3 or TRBV12-4 to TRBJ2-7, with D maybe TRBD2 (6 bases). CDR3 length: 14 amino acids. With 3 bases removed from V and 1 base from J, the gap between germline ends came to 10 bases. The CDR3 here is CASSFLLASYEQYF. Written as DNA, the CDR3 is TGTGCCAGCAGTTTCCTTCTAGCGTCCTACGAGCAGTACTTC.

J is TRBJ1-5 and V is TRBV6-5; TRBD1 is a possible D gene (5 bases). The V gene's germline CDR1 is MNHEY and CDR2 SVGAGI. V was shortened by 5 bases and J by 4 bases, with 12 bases between the two germline ends. CDR3 size: 14 residues. The CDR3 sequence is CASSPGGWNQPQHF. In DNA, the CDR3 is TGTGCCAGCAGTCCCGGGGGTTGGAATCAGCCCCAGCATTTT.

Worth noting for this clonotype: This may come from a read error, since a much larger clone is one base off. This chain links TRBV15 with TRBJ2-7; 9 positions agree with TRBD1. V trimming: 0 bases; J trimming: 2 bases; junction bases outside the gene matches: 5. Germline CDR1 reads LNHNV; CDR2 reads YYDKDF (reference sequence). This CDR3 comprises 16 residues. The chain's CDR3 is CATSRDRGTGTYEQYF. CDR3 sequence (DNA): TGTGCCACCAGCAGAGATCGCGGGACAGGGACCTACGAGCAGTACTTC.

This clonotype has more than one count but fewer than ten. V usage is TRBV20-1 and J usage is TRBJ2-7, with TRBD1 matching 8 bases. This CDR3 contains 13 residues. V dropped 5 bases and J dropped 6; count of bases not matched to a gene: 9. From germline, CDR1 is DFQATT and CDR2 SNEGSKA (reference sequence). The CDR3 DNA reads as TGCAGTGCTCAGGGGGCCGACGGGCGCGAGCAGTACTTC. It yields the protein CSAQGADGREQYF.